The source of this T cell receptor beta chain is a study of blood T cell repertoires in COVID-19. In the study overall: Spain, Italy and the United States supplied samples that represented acute and convalescent COVID-19. The cDNA or gDNA used as material had been derived from T cells, B-cell-depleted T cells, or PBMCs.

The CDR3 contains 16 residues. With V trimmed by 7 bases and J by 4 bases, 11 bases remained unmatched. Germline loops: CDR1 KGHDR, CDR2 SFDVKD. Only in-frame clones appear in the TCRdb table, and some are missing; sequencing was by immunoSEQ multiplex PCR. The sample has 85,000 to 130,000 clones, 70% to 90% seen once. This TCR derives from a woman aged 55-75 years with acute or convalescent COVID-19. Sequencing input: peripheral blood. The gene calls are TRBV24-1 and TRBJ1-1, with TRBD1 identical over 10 bases. The CDR3 region has the DNA TGTGCCACCAGGCCCGACCCGGGACAGGGGTTCACTGAAGCTTTCTTT. Residues: CATRPDPGQGFTEAFF.